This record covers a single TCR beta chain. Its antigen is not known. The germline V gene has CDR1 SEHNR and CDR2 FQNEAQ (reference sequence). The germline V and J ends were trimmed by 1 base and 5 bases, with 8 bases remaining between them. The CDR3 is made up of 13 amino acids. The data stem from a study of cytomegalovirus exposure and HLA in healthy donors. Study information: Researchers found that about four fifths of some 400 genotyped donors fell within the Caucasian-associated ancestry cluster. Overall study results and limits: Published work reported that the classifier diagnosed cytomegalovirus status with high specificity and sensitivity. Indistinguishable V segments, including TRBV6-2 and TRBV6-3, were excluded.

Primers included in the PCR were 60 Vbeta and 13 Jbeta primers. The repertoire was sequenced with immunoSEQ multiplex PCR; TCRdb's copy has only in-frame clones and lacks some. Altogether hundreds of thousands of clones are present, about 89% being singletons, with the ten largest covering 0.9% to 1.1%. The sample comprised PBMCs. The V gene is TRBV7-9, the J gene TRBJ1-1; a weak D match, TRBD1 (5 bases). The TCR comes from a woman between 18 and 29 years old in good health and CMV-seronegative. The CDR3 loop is CASSLGQGTEAFF. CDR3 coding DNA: TGTGCCAGCAGCTTAGGGCAGGGAACTGAAGCTTTCTTT. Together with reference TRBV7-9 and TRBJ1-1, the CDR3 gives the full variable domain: DTGVSQNPRHKITKRGQNVTFRCDPISEHNRLYWYRQTLGQGPEFLTYFQNEAQLEKSRLLSDRFSAERPKGSFSTLEIQRTEQGDSAMYLCASSLGQGTEAFFGQGTRLTVV.